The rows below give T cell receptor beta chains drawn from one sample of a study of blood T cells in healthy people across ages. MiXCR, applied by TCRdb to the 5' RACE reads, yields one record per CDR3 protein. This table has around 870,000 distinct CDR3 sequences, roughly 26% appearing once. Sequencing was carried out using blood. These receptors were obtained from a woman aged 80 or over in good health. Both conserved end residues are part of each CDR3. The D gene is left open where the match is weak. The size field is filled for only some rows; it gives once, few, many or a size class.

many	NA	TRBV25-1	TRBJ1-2	CASSDLARGGGYTF	TGTGCCAGCAGTGATTTGGCCAGGGGAGGTGGCTACACCTTC
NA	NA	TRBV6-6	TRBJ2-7	CASSPLGSNYNEQYF	TGTGCCAGCAGCCCGTTGGGCAGTAATTACAATGAGCAGTACTTC
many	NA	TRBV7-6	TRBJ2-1	CASSFQVGGSYNEQFF	TGTGCCAGCAGCTTCCAAGTTGGTGGGTCCTACAATGAGCAGTTCTTC
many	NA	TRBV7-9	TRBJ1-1	CASSSGVEAFF	TGTGCCAGCAGCTCCGGTGTTGAAGCTTTCTTT
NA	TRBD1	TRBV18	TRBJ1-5	CASSPEGQTSNQPQHF	TGTGCCAGCTCACCAGAGGGACAGACTAGCAATCAGCCCCAGCATTTT
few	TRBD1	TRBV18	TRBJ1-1	CASSPRDRGRTEAFF	TGTGCCAGCTCACCGCGGGACAGGGGAAGAACTGAAGCTTTCTTT
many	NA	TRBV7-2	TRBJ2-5	CASSLFQETQYF	TGTGCCAGCAGCCTCTTCCAAGAGACCCAGTACTTC
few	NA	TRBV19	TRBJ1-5	CASSVDRSSNQPQHF	TGTGCCAGTAGTGTCGACAGGTCGAGCAATCAGCCCCAGCATTTT
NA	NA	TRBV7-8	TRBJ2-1	CAGSLREDYNEQFF	TGTGCCGGCAGCTTGCGGGAAGATTACAATGAGCAGTTCTTC
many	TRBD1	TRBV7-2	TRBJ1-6	CASSLTRTGKAPLHF	TGTGCCAGCAGCTTAACCCGGACAGGGAAGGCACCCCTCCACTTT
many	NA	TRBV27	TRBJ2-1	CASNQDRRVNEQFF	TGTGCCAGCAACCAGGACAGAAGAGTAAATGAGCAGTTCTTC
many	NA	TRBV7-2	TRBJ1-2	CASSLDTHYGYTF	TGTGCCAGCAGCTTAGACACTCACTATGGCTACACCTTC
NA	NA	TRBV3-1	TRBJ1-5	CASSHNRGQPQHF	TGTGCCAGCAGCCATAATAGAGGGCAGCCCCAGCATTTT
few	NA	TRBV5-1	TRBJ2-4	CASSLYKTGLAKNIQYF	TGCGCCAGCAGCTTGTATAAAACAGGACTAGCCAAAAACATTCAGTACTTC
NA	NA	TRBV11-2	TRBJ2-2	CASSLDRLKRSGELFF	TGTGCCAGCAGCTTAGATCGGCTAAAAAGGTCTGGGGAGCTGTTTTTT
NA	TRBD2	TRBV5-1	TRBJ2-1	CASSLGLSGSYNEQFF	TGCGCCAGCAGCTTGGGGCTGAGCGGGAGCTACAATGAGCAGTTCTTC
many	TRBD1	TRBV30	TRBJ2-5	CACRDRGVKETQYF	TGTGCCTGCCGGGACAGGGGGGTCAAAGAGACCCAGTACTTC
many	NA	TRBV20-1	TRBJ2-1	CSAIGTSRAGLIPYNEQFF	TGCAGTGCCATCGGGACTTCCCGGGCGGGGCTGATCCCCTACAATGAGCAGTTCTTC
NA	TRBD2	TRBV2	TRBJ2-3	CASRKSSGSEDTQYF	TGTGCCAGCAGAAAATCCAGCGGGAGTGAAGATACGCAGTATTTT
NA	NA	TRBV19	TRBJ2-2	CASSTGTSNTGELFF	TGTGCCAGTAGTACAGGGACTTCGAACACCGGGGAGCTGTTTTTT
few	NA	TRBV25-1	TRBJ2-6	CASSGSLGAGDGANVLTF	TGTGCCAGCAGTGGATCCCTTGGGGCTGGTGATGGGGCCAACGTCCTGACTTTC
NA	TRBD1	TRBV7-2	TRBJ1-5	CVSSTRDSANQPQHF	TGTGTCAGCAGCACCCGGGACAGTGCCAATCAGCCCCAGCATTTT
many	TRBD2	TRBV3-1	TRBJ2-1	CASNQLAGGPGRNEQFF	TGTGCCAGCAACCAACTAGCGGGGGGGCCGGGGAGAAATGAGCAGTTCTTC
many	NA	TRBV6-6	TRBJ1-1	CASKIDPRDRAEAFF	TGTGCCAGCAAAATAGACCCCCGAGACAGAGCTGAAGCTTTCTTT
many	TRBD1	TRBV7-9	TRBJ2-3	CASSSPGTGVADTQYF	TGTGCCAGCAGCTCACCCGGGACAGGGGTGGCAGATACGCAGTATTTT
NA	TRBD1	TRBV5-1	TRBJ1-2	CASSLVQGEDYGYTF	TGCGCCAGCAGCTTGGTCCAGGGGGAAGACTATGGCTACACCTTC
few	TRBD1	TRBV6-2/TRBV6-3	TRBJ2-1	CASSSTSNPGQGHEQFF	TGTGCCAGCAGTTCAACTTCAAACCCGGGACAGGGGCATGAGCAGTTCTTC
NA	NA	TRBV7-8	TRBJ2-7	CANSIRGSYEQYF	TGTGCCAACAGCATCAGAGGAAGCTACGAGCAGTACTTC
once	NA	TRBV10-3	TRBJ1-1	CAITEGGNTEAFF	TGTGCCATCACCGAAGGGGGGAACACTGAAGCTTTCTTT
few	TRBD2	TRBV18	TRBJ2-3	CASSRRLAGGTDTQYF	TGTGCCAGCTCCAGACGACTAGCGGGCGGCACAGATACGCAGTATTTT
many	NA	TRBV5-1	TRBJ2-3	CASSLGTTSDTQYF	TGCGCCAGCAGCTTGGGGACAACCTCAGATACGCAGTATTTT
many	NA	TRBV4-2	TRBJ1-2	CASSQDFGPQVYGYTF	TGTGCCAGCAGCCAAGATTTCGGGCCGCAGGTCTATGGCTACACCTTC
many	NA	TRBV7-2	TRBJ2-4	CASSLHGSQNIQYF	TGTGCCAGCAGCTTACATGGGAGCCAAAACATTCAGTACTTC